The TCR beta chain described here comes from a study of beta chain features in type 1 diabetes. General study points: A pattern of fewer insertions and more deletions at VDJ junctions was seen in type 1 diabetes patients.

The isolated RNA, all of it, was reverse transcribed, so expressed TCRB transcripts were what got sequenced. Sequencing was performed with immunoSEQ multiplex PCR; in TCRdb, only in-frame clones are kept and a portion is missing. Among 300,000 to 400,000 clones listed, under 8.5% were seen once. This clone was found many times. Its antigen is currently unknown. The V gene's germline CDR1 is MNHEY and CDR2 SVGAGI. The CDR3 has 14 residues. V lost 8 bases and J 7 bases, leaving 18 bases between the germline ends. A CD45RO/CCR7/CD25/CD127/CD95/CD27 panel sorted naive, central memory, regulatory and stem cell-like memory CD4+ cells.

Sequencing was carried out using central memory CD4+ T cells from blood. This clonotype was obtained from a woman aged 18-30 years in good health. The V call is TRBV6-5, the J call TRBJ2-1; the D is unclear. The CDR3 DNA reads TGTGCCAGCCCCACTGTATGGCTACCTAATGAGCAGTTCTTC. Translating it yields CASPTVWLPNEQFF.